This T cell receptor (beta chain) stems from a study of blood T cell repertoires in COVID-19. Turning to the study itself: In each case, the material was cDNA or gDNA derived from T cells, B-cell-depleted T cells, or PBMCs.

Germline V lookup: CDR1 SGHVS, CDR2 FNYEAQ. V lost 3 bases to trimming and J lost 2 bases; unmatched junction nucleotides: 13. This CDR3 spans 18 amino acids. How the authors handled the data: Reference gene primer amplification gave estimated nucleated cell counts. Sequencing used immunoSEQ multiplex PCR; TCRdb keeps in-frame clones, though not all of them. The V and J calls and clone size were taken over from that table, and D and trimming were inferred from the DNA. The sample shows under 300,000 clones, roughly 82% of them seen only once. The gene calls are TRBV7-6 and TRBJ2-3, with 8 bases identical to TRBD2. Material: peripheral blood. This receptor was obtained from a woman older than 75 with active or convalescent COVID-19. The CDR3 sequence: CASSFLGLALRSTDTQYF. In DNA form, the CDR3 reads TGTGCCAGCAGCTTCCTCGGACTAGCCCTCAGATCCACAGATACGCAGTATTTT.